The text below deals with one T cell receptor (beta chain). This sample was included in a study of blood T cell repertoires in COVID-19. Whole-study context: COVID-19 samples, acute and convalescent, were from the United States, Italy and Spain.

In the original workflow: Reference gene primer amplification yielded estimated nucleated cell counts. Data came from immunoSEQ multiplex PCR; TCRdb stores just in-frame clones and leaves some out. The V and J calls and the clone size are those of that table, but D and trimming were determined from the DNA. The table includes about 130,000 clones, less than 90% detected once. Participants were aged about 18 to 90 years, lived in some 23 US areas, and enrolled virtually. This CDR3 has 16 residues. The germline V gene encodes CDR1 SGHVS and CDR2 FNYEAQ. V lost 4 bases, J lost 1 base, and 6 bases stayed unmatched.

The sample was PBMCs or T cells enriched from blood (not recorded which). This sequence originates from a woman between 45 and 60 years old who had recovered from COVID-19. This chain links TRBV7-6 with TRBJ1-1, with 10 bases that match TRBD1. CDR3 sequence reads: CASSSMGQGKNTEAFF. CDR3 bases: TGTGCCAGCAGCTCCATGGGACAGGGGAAGAACACTGAAGCTTTCTTT. Filled out from reference TRBV7-6 and TRBJ1-1, the complete variable domain reads GAGVSQSPRYKVTKRGQDVALRCDPISGHVSLYWYRQALGQGPEFLTYFNYEAQQDKSGLPNDRFSAERPEGSISTLTIQRTEQRDSAMYRCASSSMGQGKNTEAFFGQGTRLTVV.